Reported below is one T cell receptor beta chain. Its antigen is still unknown. The input lacks base qualities; no much larger clone sits a single base away. CD8 naive samples consisted of CD45RO-negative cells that were positively selected for CCR7, yielding a CD45RA+CCR7+ population without TemRA cells. Donors were healthy HIV-negative adults with no recently reported acute infections or vaccinations. Every donor was a Caucasian adult living in Nashville, Tennessee, USA. After blood collection by leukapheresis, PBMCs were isolated using Ficoll-Histopaque density gradient centrifugation and then cryopreserved in the vapor phase of liquid nitrogen. Analytical flow cytometry was used to check the purity and quantity of every magnetically sorted T cell population. Genomic DNA was isolated from every sorted fraction and measured by UV absorbance on a Nanodrop 2000c. Using the deep immunoSEQ assay, multiplex PCR amplified TCR CDR3 regions from genomic DNA. Genomic DNA extracted from each cell subset was distributed evenly over all wells of several immunoSEQ 96-well plates, and each plate served as one replicate. Each replicate PCR for sorted subsets received roughly 0.2 ug genomic DNA, equal to roughly 30,000 T cell genomes. Purified libraries were quantified with a Qubit 3.0 fluorometer, sized on a Bioanalyzer 2100, and re-quantified with the KAPA Library Quantification kit. A separate single-read 150-cycle Illumina NextSeq 550 flow cell was used to sequence each immunoSEQ 96-well plate. The authors' pipeline ran thus. Because the immunoSEQ output included only junctional sequences and no quality scores, the filtering could not be the same as the filtering used for full-length reads. Sequences were annotated with PyIR, a Python wrapper for IgBLAST v1.9, using IMGT germline references to assign V/J genes and CDR3. Any read was removed if the V/J assignment was weak (E-value above 1e-6), the CDR3 was missing, or the read contained stop codons, out-of-frame junctions, or ambiguous translated residues. A V3J clonotype was defined by an identical inferred V gene, J gene, and CDR3 amino acid sequence. Percentage overlap between repertoires was computed as shared unique clonotypes divided by the size of the smaller repertoire. Richness of each repertoire was evaluated using RTK rarefaction, the Chao1 estimator, and Recon v2.1 estimates of unobserved clonotypes. OLGA was used to compute generation probabilities for all TCRbeta clonotypes that the gDNA method yielded from several donors. The table was pulled from immuneACCESS by TCRdb, which kept in-frame rearrangements only. Such tables lose some clones; where checked, under half of the loss comes from unresolved V genes, and the rest has no known cause. From that table come the V and J calls and clone size; the DNA was used to work out D and trimming. This sample is represented by hundreds of thousands of clones; 90% to 98% of them were singletons. The ten top clones hold about 0.21% of the sample.

This entry belongs to a study of shared clonotypes between healthy human individuals (dated by TCRdb to 2018 to 2021). Background for the entire study: A couple of women and a few men aged 18 to 49 years were included in the cohort. Per donor, three plates each were used for CD4 naive and CD4 memory, two for CD8 naive, and one for CD8 memory. To estimate repertoire size and how much clonotypes are shared between individuals, the study performed deep sequencing of blood TCR repertoires from five healthy adults. To increase sequencing depth and limit assay-specific biases, TCR repertoire library preparation and sequencing were carried out by different laboratories using diverse techniques. Per donor, leukapheresis produced somewhere between about 0.8 and 9 billion PBMCs.

Study-wide findings and limitations: Pairwise subsampling led to the expectation that sequencing depth would affect the degree of clonotype sharing among donors. Only blood was sampled, and tissue TCR repertoires likely differ from those in blood. Even with the large sequencing depth, rarefaction of the sorted-subset datasets indicated that sequencing was incomplete. Sharing across several donors was observed for 5% to 6.5% of naive CD4, less than 4% of naive CD8, 2% to 2.5% of memory CD4, and 0.4% of memory CD8 clonotypes. The genetic and exposure-history diversity represented was limited by the small number of donors. Larger estimated clonotype richness was generally found for naive subsets than for memory subsets. Higher generation probabilities were observed for clonotypes shared by all four sorted-subset donors than for non-shared clonotypes.

Including cysteine and phenylalanine, the CDR3 has 14 amino acids. Here the CDR3 DNA is all that survives: 42 bases in frame from base 1. CDR1 and CDR2 are read off the germline V gene (reference sequence) as MNHNY and SVGAGI. V gives up 5 bases and J gives up 0 bases, and the segment between their germline ends measures 10 bases. This sequence uses TRBV6-6 and TRBJ1-1, with an unclear D gene assignment. Sequences were obtained from naive CD8+ T cells sorted from blood. The sample's cell subset or site, from its label and the paper: CD45RA+CCR7+. This clonotype was obtained from a man aged 25 to 40 in good health. The nucleotides are TGTGCCAGCAGTCCGGTGGCGGTGAACACTGAAGCTTTCTTT. Its protein is CASSPVAVNTEAFF.